Listed below are T cell receptor beta chains from one sample, sequenced in a study of CD8 T cells in ankylosing spondylitis. TCRdb used MiXCR to reprocess the 5' RACE reads, holding one entry per CDR3 protein. The sample holds 200,000 to 250,000 distinct CDR3 sequences, 10% seen once. Sequenced: blood, either unsorted or a sorted T cell fraction (not recorded which). These receptors were collected from a male donor with ankylosing spondylitis or in good health (not recorded which). Each CDR3 is given without its conserved first and last residue. D genes are given only for firm matches.

j_gene	d_gene	v_gene	CDR3aa
TRBJ1-6	-	TRBV7-8	ASSPLPLLQFNLPLH
TRBJ2-7	-	TRBV3-1	ASSQDRPTGYEQY
TRBJ2-1	TRBD1	TRBV5-1	ASSLETGASYNEQF
TRBJ2-3	TRBD2	TRBV6-1	ASRNSGAGTDTQY
TRBJ2-5	TRBD2	TRBV5-1	ASSPSFSGGQETQY
TRBJ1-1	-	TRBV20-1	SANSQGTTMNTEAF
TRBJ2-7	-	TRBV7-8	ASSEDRTYGEQY
TRBJ2-1	TRBD1	TRBV24-1	ATSDYTTGSYEQF
TRBJ2-1	TRBD1	TRBV30	AWRRVTGAYNEQF
TRBJ2-4	-	TRBV6-5	ASSLGYRDIQY
TRBJ1-5	-	TRBV19	ASSYGLRQGGNQPQH
TRBJ2-3	-	TRBV7-9	ASSFEEVDTQY
TRBJ1-2	TRBD1	TRBV5-8	ASSSTGPGYT
TRBJ2-1	TRBD2	TRBV5-6	ASSWTSRSYNEQF
TRBJ2-7	TRBD1	TRBV20-1	SASNAMDRGTYEQY
TRBJ2-7	TRBD1	TRBV5-6	ASSVSGTGTYEQY
TRBJ1-1	TRBD1	TRBV5-6	ASSFRRTGPMNTEAF
TRBJ1-5	-	TRBV4-2	ASSQGRSENQPQH
TRBJ1-1	-	TRBV9	ASSVSGAAEAF
TRBJ2-2	-	TRBV25-1	ASSDRTGTGELF
TRBJ1-2	-	TRBV6-1	ASSPTPNYGYT
TRBJ2-3	-	TRBV7-2	ASSSSPGLGQY
TRBJ1-3	TRBD1	TRBV6-2/TRBV6-3	ASSTPGQPASGNTIY
TRBJ1-2	-	TRBV24-1	ATSDTGSWGYT
TRBJ2-3	TRBD2	TRBV20-1	SARDMVSGGPDTQY
TRBJ2-1	-	TRBV20-1	SARDSRANEQF
TRBJ1-2	-	TRBV19	ASSMEAGAPNYGYT
TRBJ2-5	-	TRBV12-3/TRBV12-4	ASSSTRETQY
TRBJ2-5	-	TRBV5-1	ASSSGLTSQETQY
TRBJ2-5	-	TRBV5-1	ASSLTGTPEETQY
TRBJ2-5	TRBD1	TRBV5-1	ASRVTGGQETQY
TRBJ1-6	-	TRBV6-1	ASTQRGGSNSPLH
TRBJ2-7	TRBD1	TRBV5-1	ASSLEGQGGEQY
TRBJ2-2	TRBD1	TRBV7-2	ASSSYRGNNGELF
TRBJ2-7	TRBD1	TRBV10-3	AISESGTGGSYEQY
TRBJ2-7	TRBD1	TRBV9	ASSVTGAFSYEQY
TRBJ2-5	-	TRBV28	ASRAGSPETQY
TRBJ2-1	-	TRBV7-2	ASNRMEGVEQF
TRBJ2-4	TRBD1	TRBV2	TSSPHRGETVLAKNIQY
TRBJ2-2	-	TRBV29-1	SVARSGELF
TRBJ1-6	-	TRBV3-2	ASSLSSGTGSPNSPLH
TRBJ2-1	TRBD1	TRBV7-8	ASSRIRKGQVQSYNEQF
TRBJ2-3	TRBD1	TRBV19	ASSIDGTGFLDTQY
TRBJ1-1	-	TRBV5-1	ASSRVGTLNTEAF
TRBJ2-2	-	TRBV28	AIQRGDTGELF
TRBJ2-1	TRBD2	TRBV5-1	ASSVGLAGGGQF
TRBJ1-1	TRBD1	TRBV29-1	SVGDRTGGNTEAF
TRBJ1-2	-	TRBV7-2	ASSLGPGEGGNYGYT
TRBJ2-7	-	TRBV7-6	ASSLARASVEQY
TRBJ2-5	-	TRBV10-3	AISERGETQY
TRBJ2-7	TRBD1	TRBV13	ASSNDRGDEQY
TRBJ2-7	-	TRBV18	ASSPPVDSYEQY